Following are 20 T cell receptor beta chains from one sample sequenced in a study of human T cells and chemical hapten exposure. Described time point: patch test 3, about 24 weeks after DPC sensitization. Treatment described: therapeutic diphenylcyclopropenone sensitization with weekly scalp DPC. A single record per CDR3 protein comes from TCRdb applying MiXCR to the RACE reads. The data hold 50,000 or so distinct CDR3 sequences, with 9% to 10% observed a single time. Source: whole blood, taken in connection with sensitization to the hapten diphenylcyclopropenone (DPC). These receptors were obtained from a middle-aged woman with alopecia areata. Some clones in this sample may be carry-over from other donors' samples.

This clonotype has at least ten counts. The chain couples TRBV11-2 to TRBJ2-3; D perhaps matches TRBD2 (5 bases). The CDR3 totals 11 residues. V lost 5 bases, J lost 8 bases, and 8 bases lay in between. Germline V gives CDR1 SGHAT, CDR2 FQNNGV. The CDR3 nucleotides are TGTGCCAGCAGCCCCCGGGGTACGCAGTATTTT. It specifies CASSPRGTQYF.

The rearrangement uses TRBV6-4 and TRBJ2-3; TRBD2 matches at 10 bases. Per the germline V gene, CDR1 is MRHNA and CDR2 is SNTAGT. The CDR3 has 15 amino acids. J was trimmed by 6 bases and V by 0 bases; bases with no gene match: 3. This CDR3 is CASSDSSGGSDTQYF. The CDR3 region has the DNA TGTGCCAGCAGTGACTCTAGCGGGGGGTCTGATACGCAGTATTTT.

This clonotype was picked up many times. The V call is TRBV4-2, the J call TRBJ1-2; the D gene is possibly TRBD1 (5 bases). The CDR3 is 16 residues long. Trimming cost V 0 bases and J 0 bases, with 11 bases left between them. The germline gives CDR1 LGHNA, CDR2 YNFKEQ. CDR3 bases: TGTGCCAGCAGCCAAGACGGTGACAGATCTAACTATGGCTACACCTTC. Its translation: CASSQDGDRSNYGYTF.

This chain links TRBV29-1 with TRBJ1-5; D possibly corresponds to TRBD1 (5 bases). Germline CDR1 is SQVTM and CDR2 is ANQGSEA. The CDR3 totals 13 residues. Trimming took off 4 bases at V and 2 bases at J, with 9 bases between the two ends. CDR3 sequence (DNA): TGCAGCGTTGCCTCGACAGGCAATCAGCCCCAGCATTTT. Translating it yields CSVASTGNQPQHF.

This clonotype was seen many times. The chain has TRBV20-1 and TRBJ2-7; TRBD1 or TRBD2 may be the D gene (5 bases each). The V gene lost 5 bases and the J gene lost 2 bases, with 19 bases spanning the gap. Germline loops: CDR1 DFQATT, CDR2 SNEGSKA (reference sequence). This CDR3 has 15 residues. The CDR3 sequence: CSARPGTQFAYEQYF. DNA of the CDR3: TGCAGTGCTCGCCCCGGGACCCAGTTTGCCTACGAGCAGTACTTC.

This clonotype was detected a few times. The genes are TRBV5-1 and TRBJ1-1; 8 bases match TRBD1. The CDR3 sequence is 15 residues long. Germline V gene lookup returns CDR1 SGHRS and CDR2 YFSETQ. Losses at the gene ends were 2 bases for V and 1 base for J; bases not matched to a gene: 4. CDR3 DNA: TGCGCCAGCAGCTTAGGACAGGGAGCGAACACTGAAGCTTTCTTT. It specifies CASSLGQGANTEAFF.

A few counts support this clonotype. This sequence joins TRBV4-3 and TRBJ1-6; maybe TRBD1 (5 bases). Trimming shortened V by 0 bases and J by 10 bases, and 13 bases separated the two germline ends. Germline CDR1 reads LGHNA; CDR2 reads YSLEER. There are 15 residues in the CDR3. CDR3 sequence: CASSQDNWDQSPLHF. DNA for the CDR3: TGCGCCAGCAGCCAAGATAATTGGGACCAATCACCCCTCCACTTT.

The chain employs TRBV7-2 and TRBJ1-6; 7 bases are shared with TRBD1. The CDR3 consists of 16 residues. V dropped 3 bases and J dropped 14; count of bases not matched to a gene: 16. Germline V gene data show CDR1 as SGHTA and CDR2 as FQGNSA. The DNA for the CDR3 is TGTGCCAGCAGCTTGACGTTCGACAGGGAGGGGGTCACCCTCCACTTT. Protein product: CASSLTFDREGVTLHF.

Concerning this clonotype: Mismatch with germline at one junction end may stem from a read error. This sequence joins TRBV12-3 or TRBV12-4 and TRBJ2-7; weak D call: TRBD2 (6 bases). The CDR3 contains 17 residues. CDR3 in DNA: TGTGCCAGCAGTTCCTCAATCGGGACTCCATCTGGGCACGAGCTGTACTTC. The encoded protein is CASSSSIGTPSGHELYF.

The J gene is TRBJ2-7, the V gene TRBV28; TRBD1 aligns across 8 bases. This CDR3 contains 13 residues. V gave up 10 bases and J gave up 5 bases; unmatched junction bases: 10. Germline CDR1 reads MDHEN; CDR2 reads SYDVKM. CDR3 protein: CATEYRGADEQYF. The CDR3, as DNA: TGTGCCACCGAATACAGGGGGGCAGACGAGCAGTACTTC.

The gene calls are TRBV18 and TRBJ2-1, with D perhaps TRBD2 (5 bases). The V gene lost 0 bases and the J gene lost 7 bases, with 13 bases spanning the gap. This CDR3 is 15 amino acids long. CDR1 KGHSH and CDR2 LQKENI come from the germline V gene. DNA of the CDR3: TGTGCCAGCTCACCACCGGTCAATCGGGGAAATGAGCAGTTCTTC. This sequence encodes CASSPPVNRGNEQFF.

This clonotype was detected a few times. The J gene is TRBJ2-4, the V gene TRBV19; possibly TRBD1 or TRBD2 for D (6 bases each). The CDR3 runs to 15 residues. Germline V lookup: CDR1 LNHDA, CDR2 SQIVND (reference sequence). V gave up 5 bases and J gave up 3 bases, with 14 bases separating them. CDR3 in DNA: TGTGCCAGTAGTCAGGGGAGGTGGGACAAAAACATTCAGTACTTC. It translates to CASSQGRWDKNIQYF. Supplemented by reference TRBV19 and TRBJ2-4, the full variable domain reads DGGITQSPKYLFRKEGQNVTLSCEQNLNHDAMYWYRQDPGQGLRLIYYSQIVNDFQKGDIAEGYSVSREKKESFPLTVTSAQKNPTAFYLCASSQGRWDKNIQYFGAGTRLSVL.

This clonotype came up a few times. J is TRBJ2-5 and V is TRBV12-5; no reliable D call. CDR3 size: 13 residues. Per the germline V gene, CDR1 is LGHNT and CDR2 is FRNRAP. The V and J ends lost 5 bases and 4 bases respectively, with 11 bases between them. This CDR3 reads CASGVGLAETQYF. The CDR3 DNA sequence: TGTGCTAGTGGTGTGGGGTTAGCAGAGACCCAGTACTTC. Using reference TRBV12-5 and TRBJ2-5 for the parts outside the CDR3, the full variable domain is DARVTQTPRHKVTEMGQEVTMRCQPILGHNTVFWYRQTMMQGLELLAYFRNRAPLDDSGMPKDRFSAEMPDATLATLKIQPSEPRDSAVYFCASGVGLAETQYFGPGTRLLVL.

This clonotype was detected a few times. The gene calls are TRBV29-1 and TRBJ1-4; 9 nucleotides line up with TRBD1. There are 14 residues in the CDR3. Germline V gene data show CDR1 as SQVTM and CDR2 as ANQGSEA. The trim removed 6 bases at V and 7 bases at J, leaving 9 bases unmatched. As DNA, the CDR3 is TGCAGCGTACAACAGGGGGCAGCGGTTGAAAAACTGTTTTTT. Its translation: CSVQQGAAVEKLFF.

This clonotype has only a few counts. V and J are TRBV4-1 and TRBJ2-3, with 9 bases lining up with TRBD2. V was pared by 0 bases and J by 4 bases, with 2 bases of the junction left unmatched. The CDR3 length is 15 residues. From germline, CDR1 is MGHRA and CDR2 YSYEKL. CDR3 loop: CASSQERGGPDTQYF. CDR3 DNA: TGCGCCAGCAGCCAAGAGCGGGGGGGCCCAGATACGCAGTATTTT.

This clonotype was picked up a small number of times. The DNA for the CDR3 is TGCGCCAGCAGTCAGGTCAGGGGGACCTACGAGCAGTACTTC. This codes for CASSQVRGTYEQYF. V and J are TRBV23-1 and TRBJ2-7, with 7 bases fitting TRBD1. TRBV23-1 is labeled an ORF, and its function is uncertain. Trimming at V came to 3 bases and at J to 2 bases, leaving 4 bases not matched to a gene. CDR3 length equals 14 residues.

This clonotype was recorded at least ten times. The rearrangement uses TRBV7-9 and TRBJ2-7; the match to TRBD2 covers 11 bases. The CDR3 has 13 amino acids. Trimming cost V 0 bases and J 10 bases; bases outside gene matches: 2. CDR1 SEHNR and CDR2 FQNEAQ come from the germline V gene (reference sequence). The chain's CDR3 is CASSLATSGEQYF. The CDR3 DNA sequence: TGTGCCAGCAGCTTAGCGACTAGCGGGGAACAGTACTTC.

This clonotype was counted at least ten times. Here the CDR3 reads CSARAAGENQPQHF. The CDR3 DNA reads as TGCAGTGCTAGGGCGGCGGGGGAGAATCAGCCCCAGCATTTT. This sequence joins TRBV20-1 and TRBJ1-5, with D tentatively TRBD1 (5 bases). With 3 bases removed from V and 4 bases from J, the gap between germline ends came to 13 bases. CDR1 and CDR2 (germline): DFQATT, SNEGSKA (reference sequence). The CDR3 covers 14 residues.

J is TRBJ1-6 and V is TRBV21-1. TRBV21-1 is shown as a pseudogene. The CDR3 runs 10 residues. The CDR3 DNA is TGTGCCATCTCCAATTCACCCCTCCACTTT. Amino acids: CAISNSPLHF.

This clonotype was counted only a few times. The chain links TRBV2 to TRBJ1-1, with D perhaps matching TRBD1 (5 bases). This CDR3 contains 12 residues. V lost 5 bases to trimming and J lost 8 bases, with 12 bases between them. Germline CDR1 is SNHLY and CDR2 is FYNNEI. CDR3 region: CASSRDQGEAFF. In DNA, the CDR3 is TGTGCCAGCAGTAGGGACCAGGGCGAAGCTTTCTTT.